This T cell receptor (beta chain) derives from a study of graft-versus-host responses after intestinal transplantation. Researchers placed approximately 200,000 CFSE-labeled responder cells in culture with approximately 200,000 irradiated, violet-dye-labeled stimulator cells. Generated by immunoSEQ multiplex PCR, the TCRdb table keeps only in-frame clones and is missing some. The data show approximately 14,000 clones, 35% seen once. The sample consisted of alloreactive CD8+ T cells from a mixed lymphocyte reaction culture, taken before intestinal transplant. Stated subset: CFSE-low proliferating T cells sorted from approximately six-day pre-transplant mixed lymphocyte reaction (GvH or HvG direction). The clonotype comes from a human patient who received an intestinal transplant.

The CDR3 is CASSLAGINTGELFF. The CDR3 DNA follows: TGTGCCAGCAGCTTGGCAGGGATTAACACCGGGGAGCTGTTTTTT. The chain is built from TRBV7-2 and TRBJ2-2, with D possibly TRBD1 on 5 matching bases. The V gene's germline CDR1 is SGHTA and CDR2 FQGNSA. V was clipped by 3 bases and J by 2 bases, with 10 bases between them. The CDR3 covers 15 residues.